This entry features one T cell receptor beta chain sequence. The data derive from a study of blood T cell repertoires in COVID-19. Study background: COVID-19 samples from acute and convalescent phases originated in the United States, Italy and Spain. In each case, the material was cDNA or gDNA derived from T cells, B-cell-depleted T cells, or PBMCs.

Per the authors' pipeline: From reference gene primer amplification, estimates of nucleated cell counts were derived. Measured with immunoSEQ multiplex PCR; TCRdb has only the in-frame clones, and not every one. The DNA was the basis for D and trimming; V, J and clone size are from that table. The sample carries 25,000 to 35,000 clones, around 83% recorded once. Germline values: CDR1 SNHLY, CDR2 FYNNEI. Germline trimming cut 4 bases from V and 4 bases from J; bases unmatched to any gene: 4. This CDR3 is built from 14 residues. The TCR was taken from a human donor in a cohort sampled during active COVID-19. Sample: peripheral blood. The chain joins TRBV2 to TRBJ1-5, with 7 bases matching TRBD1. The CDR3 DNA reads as TGTGCCAGCAGTGGGGGACAGTTAAATCAGCCCCAGCATTTT. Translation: CASSGGQLNQPQHF. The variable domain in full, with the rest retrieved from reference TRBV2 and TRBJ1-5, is EPEVTQTPSHQVTQMGQEVILRCVPISNHLYFYWYRQILGQKVEFLVSFYNNEISEKSEIFDDQFSVERPDGSNFTLKIRSTKLEDSAMYFCASSGGQLNQPQHFGDGTRLSIL.